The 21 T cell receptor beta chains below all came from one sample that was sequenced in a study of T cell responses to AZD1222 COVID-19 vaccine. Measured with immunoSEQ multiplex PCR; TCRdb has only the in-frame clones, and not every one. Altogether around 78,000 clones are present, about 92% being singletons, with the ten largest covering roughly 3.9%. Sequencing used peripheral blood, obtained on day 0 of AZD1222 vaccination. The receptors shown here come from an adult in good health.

CDR3 bases: TGTGCCAGCAGCTCCGACACCTCAATCCCTACGACCCCGGGCGCTGAAGCTTTCTTT. This translates into CASSSDTSIPTTPGAEAFF. This chain links TRBV13 with TRBJ1-1; no definite D call. The V end was cut by 4 bases, the J end by 6 bases, with 30 bases between. Germline CDR1 reads PRHDT; CDR2 reads FYEKMQ (reference sequence). This CDR3 comprises 19 residues.

The chain's CDR3 is CATSESTGAYTF. The CDR3 bases are TGTGCCACCAGTGAGTCAACAGGGGCTTACACCTTC. This rearrangement joins TRBV24-1 to TRBJ1-2; 7 nucleotides match TRBD1. The CDR3 is 12 residues long. Germline V CDR1 and CDR2: KGHDR, SFDVKD. V trimming: 4 bases; J trimming: 11 bases; junction bases outside the gene matches: 6.

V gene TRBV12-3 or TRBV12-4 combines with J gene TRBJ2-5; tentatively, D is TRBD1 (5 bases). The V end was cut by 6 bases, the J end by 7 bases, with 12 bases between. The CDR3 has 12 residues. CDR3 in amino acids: CASSFIQGTQYF. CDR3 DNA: TGTGCCAGCAGCTTTATTCAGGGGACCCAGTACTTC.

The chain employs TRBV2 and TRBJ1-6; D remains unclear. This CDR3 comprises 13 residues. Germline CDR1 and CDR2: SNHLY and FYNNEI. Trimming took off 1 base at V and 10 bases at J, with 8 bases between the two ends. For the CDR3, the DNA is TGTGCCAGCAGTGAAGTATCGGGGTCACCCCTCCACTTT. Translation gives CASSEVSGSPLHF.

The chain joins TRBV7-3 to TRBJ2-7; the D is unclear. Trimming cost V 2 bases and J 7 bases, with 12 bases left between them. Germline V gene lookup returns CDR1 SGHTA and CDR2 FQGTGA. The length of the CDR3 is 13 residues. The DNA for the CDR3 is TGTGCCAGCAGCTTAGATGACGAAGGGGAGCAGTACTTC. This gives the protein CASSLDDEGEQYF.

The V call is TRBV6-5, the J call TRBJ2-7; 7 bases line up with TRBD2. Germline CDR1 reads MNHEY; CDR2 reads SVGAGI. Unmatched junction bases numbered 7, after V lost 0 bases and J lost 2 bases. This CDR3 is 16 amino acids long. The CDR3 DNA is TGTGCCAGCAGTTACTCGAGTCTAGCGGATCCCTACGAGCAGTACTTC. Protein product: CASSYSSLADPYEQYF.

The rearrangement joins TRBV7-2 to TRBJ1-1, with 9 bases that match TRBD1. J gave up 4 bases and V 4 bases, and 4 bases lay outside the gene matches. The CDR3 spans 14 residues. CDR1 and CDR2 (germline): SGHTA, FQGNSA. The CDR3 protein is CASSSQGASTEAFF. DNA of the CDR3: TGTGCCAGCAGCTCACAGGGGGCGAGCACTGAAGCTTTCTTT.

The CDR3 DNA follows: TGTGCCAGCAGTTATCCCGGGGGCCGGGGCGAGCAGTACTTC. Residues: CASSYPGGRGEQYF. The genes are TRBV25-1 and TRBJ2-7; TRBD1 or TRBD2 may be the D gene (6 bases each). Germline-derived CDR1 and CDR2 are MGHDK and SYGVNS. V lost 5 bases and J lost 6, with 17 bases in between. The CDR3 contains 14 residues.

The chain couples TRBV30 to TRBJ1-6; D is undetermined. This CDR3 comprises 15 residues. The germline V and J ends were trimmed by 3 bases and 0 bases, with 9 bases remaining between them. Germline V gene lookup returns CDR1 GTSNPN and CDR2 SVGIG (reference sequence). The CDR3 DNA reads TGTGCCTGGAGGATACAGAGCTCCTATAATTCACCCCTCCACTTT. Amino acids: CAWRIQSSYNSPLHF. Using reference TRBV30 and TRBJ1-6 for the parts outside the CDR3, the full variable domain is SQTIHQWPATLVQPVGSPLSLECTVEGTSNPNLYWYRQAAGRGLQLLFYSVGIGQISSEVPQNLSASRPQDRQFILSSKKLLLSDSGFYLCAWRIQSSYNSPLHFGNGTRLTVT.

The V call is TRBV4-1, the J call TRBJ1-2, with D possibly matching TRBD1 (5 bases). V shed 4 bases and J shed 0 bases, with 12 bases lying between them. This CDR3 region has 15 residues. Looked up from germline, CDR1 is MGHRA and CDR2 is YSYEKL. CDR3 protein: CASSPPGTTNYGYTF. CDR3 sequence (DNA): TGCGCCAGCAGCCCCCCGGGGACTACTAACTATGGCTACACCTTC.

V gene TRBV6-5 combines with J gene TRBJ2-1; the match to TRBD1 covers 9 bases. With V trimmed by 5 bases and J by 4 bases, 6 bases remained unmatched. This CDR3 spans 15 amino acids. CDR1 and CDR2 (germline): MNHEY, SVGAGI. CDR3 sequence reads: CASSPGTGIYNEQFF. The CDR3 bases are TGTGCCAGCAGTCCCGGGACAGGGATATACAATGAGCAGTTCTTC.

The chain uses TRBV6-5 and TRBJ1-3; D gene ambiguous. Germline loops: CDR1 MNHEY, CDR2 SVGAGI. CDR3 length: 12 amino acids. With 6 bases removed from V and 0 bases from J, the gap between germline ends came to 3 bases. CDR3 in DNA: TGTGCCAGCAGGGGCTCTGGAAACACCATATATTTT. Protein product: CASRGSGNTIYF.

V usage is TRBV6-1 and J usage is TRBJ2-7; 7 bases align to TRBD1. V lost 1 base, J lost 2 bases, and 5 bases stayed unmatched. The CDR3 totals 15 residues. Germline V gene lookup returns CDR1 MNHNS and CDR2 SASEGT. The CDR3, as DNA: TGTGCCAGCAGTGAAGAGGGGGCGGAACCCTACGAGCAGTACTTC. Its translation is CASSEEGAEPYEQYF.

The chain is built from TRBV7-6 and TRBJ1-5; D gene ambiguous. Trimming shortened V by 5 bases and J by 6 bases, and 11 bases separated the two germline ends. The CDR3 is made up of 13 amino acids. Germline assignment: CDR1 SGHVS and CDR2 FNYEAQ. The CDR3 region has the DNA TGTGCCAGCAGCCCGGACGTTGGTCAGCCCCAGCATTTT. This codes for CASSPDVGQPQHF.

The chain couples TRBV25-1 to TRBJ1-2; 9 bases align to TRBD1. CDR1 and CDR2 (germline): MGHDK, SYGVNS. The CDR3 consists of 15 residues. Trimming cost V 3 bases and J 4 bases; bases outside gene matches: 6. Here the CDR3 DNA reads TGTGCCAGCAGTGACCCTACAGGGGGCGCCTATGGCTACACCTTC. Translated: CASSDPTGGAYGYTF.

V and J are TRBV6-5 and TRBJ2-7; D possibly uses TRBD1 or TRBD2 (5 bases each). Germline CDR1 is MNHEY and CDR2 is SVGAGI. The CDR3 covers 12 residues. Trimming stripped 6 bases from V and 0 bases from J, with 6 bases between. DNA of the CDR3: TGTGCCAGCAGCGGGGCCTCCTACGAGCAGTACTTC. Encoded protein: CASSGASYEQYF.

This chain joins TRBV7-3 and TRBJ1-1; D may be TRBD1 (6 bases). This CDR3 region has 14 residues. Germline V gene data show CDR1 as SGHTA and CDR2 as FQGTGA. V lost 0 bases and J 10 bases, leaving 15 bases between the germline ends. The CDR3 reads CASSLTRGGGGAFF. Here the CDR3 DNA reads TGTGCCAGCAGCTTAACCAGGGGCGGAGGGGGAGCTTTCTTT.

The CDR3 sequence is CASSPLSAGGSHTDTQYF. The CDR3 DNA reads as TGTGCCAGCTCCCCCCTGTCCGCGGGAGGGTCCCACACAGATACGCAGTATTTT. The genes are TRBV11-2 and TRBJ2-3; TRBD2 agrees at 9 bases. Germline loops: CDR1 SGHAT, CDR2 FQNNGV. CDR3 size: 18 residues. V was clipped by 8 bases and J by 2 bases; unmatched bases: 17.

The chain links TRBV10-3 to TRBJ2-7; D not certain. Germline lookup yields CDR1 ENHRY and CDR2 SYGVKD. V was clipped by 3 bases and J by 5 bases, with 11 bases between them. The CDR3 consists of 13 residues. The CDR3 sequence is CAISDLLGNEQYF. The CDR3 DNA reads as TGTGCCATCAGTGATCTGCTGGGAAACGAGCAGTACTTC.

The CDR3 loop reads CAWSRIQETQYF. DNA of the CDR3: TGTGCCTGGAGTCGTATACAAGAGACCCAGTACTTC. The rearrangement uses TRBV30 and TRBJ2-5; D is undetermined. The CDR3 has 12 residues. The V gene lost 2 bases and the J gene lost 2 bases, with 6 bases spanning the gap. From germline, CDR1 is GTSNPN and CDR2 SVGIG (reference sequence).

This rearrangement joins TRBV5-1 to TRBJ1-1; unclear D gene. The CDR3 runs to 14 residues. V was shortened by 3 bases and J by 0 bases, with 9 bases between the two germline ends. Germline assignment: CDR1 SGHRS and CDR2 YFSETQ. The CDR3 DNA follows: TGCGCCAGCAGCTCAGCCGGAATGAACACTGAAGCTTTCTTT. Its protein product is CASSSAGMNTEAFF.